This TCR beta chain was identified in a study of T-cell memory formation after mild COVID-19. Study in general: Largely donor-specific sequence clusters came from two donors. The study, taken as a whole, reports: CD4+ clones that contracted lay mainly in CM and EM; CD8+ ones lay in EMRA. Clones that got smaller from day 15 to 85 had even CD4/CD8, while clones growing later tipped toward CD4+.

A 5'RACE reaction primed in the constant segment made cDNA libraries of TCR alpha and TCR beta, and these carried sample barcodes and UMIs. In TCRdb, the 5' RACE reads were re-called with MiXCR into one record per CDR3 protein. Of a few hundred thousand distinct CDR3 sequences in the sample, roughly an eighth were seen once. Notes on this clonotype: Its target is not known.

Trimming shortened V by 8 bases and J by 1 base, and 12 bases separated the two germline ends. This CDR3 has 15 residues. Looked up from germline, CDR1 is SGHTA and CDR2 is FQGNSA. V is TRBV7-2 and J is TRBJ2-6; D remains ambiguous. This receptor was obtained from a man aged 18-30 years who had mild COVID-19 (a few samples of this study predate the infection). Cell type and time point are not known. The material sequenced was PBMCs or a T cell subset sorted from them (not recorded which). In nucleotides, the CDR3 is TGTGCCAGCGCCGATATGGGGTCTGGGGCCAACGTCCTGACTTTC. It specifies CASADMGSGANVLTF.